This entry lists 27 T cell receptor beta chains sequenced from one sample in a study of blood T cell repertoires in COVID-19. The data were produced by immunoSEQ multiplex PCR, yet TCRdb's version contains in-frame clones alone and is incomplete. The sample yields under 20,000 clones, 85% to 95% seen once. Sequencing was performed on peripheral blood. Every receptor here comes from a human donor in a cohort sampled during active COVID-19.

This clone was picked up a small number of times. The chain has TRBV7-2 and TRBJ2-7, with 8 positions matching TRBD2. There are 15 residues in the CDR3. V shed 5 bases and J 3 bases; nucleotides not matched to a gene: 9. Germline CDR1 SGHTA, CDR2 FQGNSA. In nucleotides, the CDR3 is TGTGCCAGCAGCGCCCGGGGCGGGGGGCTCTACGAGCAGTACTTC. It codes for CASSARGGGLYEQYF.

This rearrangement joins TRBV10-1 to TRBJ2-1, with a tentative D call TRBD2 (6 bases). Germline V gene sequence: CDR1 WNHNN, CDR2 SYGVQD (reference sequence). The length of the CDR3 is 15 residues. V lost 3 bases, J lost 5 bases, and 14 bases lay in between. This chain's CDR3 is CASSDPSSAHNEQFF. CDR3 nucleotide sequence: TGCGCCAGCAGTGACCCTTCTAGCGCCCACAATGAGCAGTTCTTC.

V gene TRBV30 combines with J gene TRBJ2-3, with 8 positions matching TRBD2. Per germline, CDR1 GTSNPN and CDR2 SVGIG (reference sequence). After removal of 7 bases from V and 3 bases from J, the junction contained 15 bases not matched to a gene. The CDR3 has 16 amino acids. This chain's CDR3 is CASTKKSGGGTDTQYF. CDR3 bases: TGTGCCTCTACAAAAAAGAGCGGGGGAGGGACAGATACGCAGTATTTT. The variable domain in full, with the rest retrieved from reference TRBV30 and TRBJ2-3, is SQTIHQWPATLVQPVGSPLSLECTVEGTSNPNLYWYRQAAGRGLQLLFYSVGIGQISSEVPQNLSASRPQDRQFILSSKKLLLSDSGFYLCASTKKSGGGTDTQYFGPGTRLTVL.

CDR3 DNA sequence: TGTGCCAGCAGCCCTTACGGTTCTAGCACAGATACGCAGTATTTT. The encoded protein is CASSPYGSSTDTQYF. V is TRBV7-7 and J is TRBJ2-3; D remains unclear. Trimming pared 5 bases from V and 0 bases from J, leaving 12 bases between. The CDR3 loop spans 15 amino acids. The germline CDR1 and CDR2 sequences are SSHAT and FNYEAQ (reference sequence).

J is TRBJ2-7 and V is TRBV5-1; 8 bases agree with TRBD1. Germline V CDR1 and CDR2: SGHRS, YFSETQ. The CDR3 extends over 16 amino acids. After removal of 4 bases from V and 3 bases from J, the junction contained 12 bases not matched to a gene. The CDR3 loop is CASSPTRDRTNYEQYF. The CDR3, as DNA: TGCGCCAGCAGCCCGACCCGGGACAGGACAAACTACGAGCAGTACTTC.

V and J are TRBV11-2 and TRBJ2-3; 11 positions match TRBD1. The CDR3 runs to 18 residues. Germline values: CDR1 SGHAT, CDR2 FQNNGV. J lost 6 bases, V lost 1 base, and 12 bases had no gene match. CDR3 sequence (DNA): TGTGCCAGCAGCTTAGTAAGGGGCGGGACAGGGGGAACCGATACGCAGTATTTT. It codes for CASSLVRGGTGGTDTQYF.

The chain carries TRBV7-9 and TRBJ1-2; TRBD1 matches at 7 bases. The CDR3 loop spans 14 amino acids. V lost 3 bases and J lost 11; bases outside the gene matches: 12. In germline, CDR1 is SEHNR, CDR2 FQNEAQ (reference sequence). The CDR3 bases are TGTGCCAGCAGCTTGGACTCCCGACAGGGCGGATACACCTTC. It specifies CASSLDSRQGGYTF.

The V call is TRBV9, the J call TRBJ2-6; TRBD2 aligns across 7 bases. The J segment lost 0 bases and the V segment lost 0 bases, leaving 6 bases of the junction unmatched. Germline lookup yields CDR1 SGDLS and CDR2 YYNGEE. The CDR3 totals 18 residues. DNA for the CDR3: TGTGCCAGCAGCGTAGAAGGCGGGGGTTTCTCTGGGGCCAACGTCCTGACTTTC. Translation: CASSVEGGGFSGANVLTF.

The J gene is TRBJ2-1, the V gene TRBV24-1, with 15 nucleotides matching TRBD2. The germline gives CDR1 KGHDR, CDR2 SFDVKD. The CDR3 runs 20 residues. Trimming at V came to 5 bases and at J to 0 bases, leaving 10 bases not matched to a gene. The CDR3, as DNA: TGTGCCACCAGTGCTACGGGACTAGCGGGAGGATCCAGCTCCTACAATGAGCAGTTCTTC. It is translated as CATSATGLAGGSSSYNEQFF.

The rearrangement joins TRBV4-3 to TRBJ2-3, with D tentatively TRBD1 (5 bases). V was shortened by 0 bases and J by 2 bases, with 12 bases between the two germline ends. CDR1 is LGHNA and CDR2 is YSLEER in the germline V gene. The CDR3 contains 16 residues. CDR3 sequence: CASSQEVNRYTDTQYF. In DNA form, the CDR3 reads TGCGCCAGCAGCCAAGAAGTGAACAGGTACACAGATACGCAGTATTTT.

The chain is built from TRBV4-1 and TRBJ2-7; 8 bases are a match to TRBD2. This CDR3 contains 14 residues. Germline CDR1 is MGHRA and CDR2 is YSYEKL. Germline trimming cut 4 bases from V and 6 bases from J; bases unmatched to any gene: 8. CDR3 DNA sequence: TGCGCCAGCAGCCCGGGACTAGACTTCCGCGAGCAGTACTTC. Its protein product is CASSPGLDFREQYF.

Only one count was recorded for this clone. The chain carries TRBV9 and TRBJ2-3, with 8 bases identical to TRBD1. Germline V CDR1 and CDR2: SGDLS, YYNGEE. V shed 2 bases, J shed 2 bases, and the junction held 4 bases outside the gene matches. CDR3 length: 15 residues. This CDR3 is CASSVGQGVTDTQYF. The DNA of the CDR3 is TGTGCCAGCAGCGTCGGACAGGGTGTCACAGATACGCAGTATTTT.

This clone appeared a single time. The chain combines TRBV5-6 with TRBJ2-2; no definite D call. V was cut by 0 bases and J by 3 bases, with 12 bases left in between. Germline CDR1 reads SGHDT; CDR2 reads YYEEEE. The CDR3 has 16 residues. The CDR3 sequence: CASSLAGSWDTGELFF. The CDR3 DNA reads TGTGCCAGCAGCTTGGCGGGTTCGTGGGACACCGGGGAGCTGTTTTTT.

This chain uses TRBV1 with TRBJ2-1; the table's D call, TRBD1, was not checked against the DNA. TRBV1 is classified as a pseudogene. The CDR3 totals 14 residues. Here the CDR3 reads CTSSHRDRLWEQFF. The CDR3 DNA reads TGCACCAGCAGCCACCGGGACAGGTTGTGGGAGCAGTTCTTC.

The chain employs TRBV29-1 and TRBJ1-2; maybe TRBD1 (6 bases). Germline V lookup: CDR1 SQVTM, CDR2 ANQGSEA. The CDR3 totals 14 residues. The V end was cut by 5 bases, the J end by 3 bases, with 16 bases between. CDR3 in DNA: TGCAGCGTTCCCCTGGACAGCGCATACTATGGCTACACCTTC. Encoded protein: CSVPLDSAYYGYTF.

This clone appeared a single time. The V gene is TRBV5-1, the J gene TRBJ1-4; D uncertain. Germline V gene lookup returns CDR1 SGHRS and CDR2 YFSETQ. This CDR3 is 13 amino acids long. V was shortened by 7 bases and J by 2 bases, with 9 bases between the two germline ends. For the CDR3, the DNA is TGCGCCAGCGGGCTTTCCACTAATGAAAAACTGTTTTTT. The encoded protein is CASGLSTNEKLFF. Full variable domain (missing parts from reference TRBV5-1 and TRBJ1-4): KAGVTQTPRYLIKTRGQQVTLSCSPISGHRSVSWYQQTPGQGLQFLFEYFSETQRNKGNFPGRFSGRQFSNSRSEMNVSTLELGDSALYLCASGLSTNEKLFFGSGTQLSVL.

The chain combines TRBV5-5 with TRBJ2-1, with 11 bases lining up with TRBD1. CDR1 and CDR2 (germline): SGHKS, YYEKEE (reference sequence). V lost 3 bases and J lost 10; bases outside the gene matches: 6. The CDR3 covers 14 residues. The chain's CDR3 is CASSSGQGADEQFF. The CDR3 bases are TGTGCCAGCAGCTCAGGACAGGGGGCTGACGAGCAGTTCTTC. Drawing the rest from reference TRBV5-5 and TRBJ2-1, the complete variable domain is DAGVTQSPTHLIKTRGQQVTLRCSPISGHKSVSWYQQVLGQGPQFIFQYYEKEERGRGNFPDRFSARQFPNYSSELNVNALLLGDSALYLCASSSGQGADEQFFGPGTRLTVL.

The rearrangement uses TRBV29-1 and TRBJ1-2; possibly TRBD1 for D (6 bases). This CDR3 has 13 residues. V shed 5 bases and J shed 10 bases, with 20 bases lying between them. From germline, CDR1 is SQVTM and CDR2 ANQGSEA. The CDR3 spells CSVPMSDRNIYTF. For the CDR3, the DNA is TGCAGCGTTCCGATGTCGGACAGAAATATCTACACCTTC.

In this sample, this clone turned up once. The chain is built from TRBV4-1 and TRBJ1-5, with no clear D. The germline gives CDR1 MGHRA, CDR2 YSYEKL. The CDR3 contains 13 residues. Trimming left V 1 base short and J 7 bases short, with 8 bases between. CDR3 sequence: CASSQAGNQPQHF. CDR3 nucleotides: TGCGCCAGCAGCCAAGCAGGTAACCAGCCCCAGCATTTT.

The chain is built from TRBV2 and TRBJ1-2; the match to TRBD1 covers 7 bases. The CDR3 has 15 residues. The germline V gene encodes CDR1 SNHLY and CDR2 FYNNEI. The V gene end was trimmed by 8 bases and the J gene end by 7 bases; junction bases not matched to a gene: 16. CDR3 sequence: CASDAKRTGEGGYTF. The CDR3 bases are TGTGCCAGCGACGCGAAAAGGACAGGAGAAGGTGGCTACACCTTC.

The chain's CDR3 is CSGRTGGARKTQYF. CDR3 in DNA: TGCAGCGGGCGAACAGGGGGCGCTCGGAAGACCCAGTACTTC. The chain is built from TRBV29-1 and TRBJ2-5; 9 nucleotides align to TRBD1. There are 14 residues in the CDR3. Germline V gene data show CDR1 as SQVTM and CDR2 as ANQGSEA. V trimming: 7 bases; J trimming: 6 bases; junction bases outside the gene matches: 12.

The V and J genes are TRBV27 and TRBJ1-6; perhaps TRBD1 as D (6 bases). Germline CDR1 reads MNHEY; CDR2 reads SMNVEV (reference sequence). This CDR3 is 15 amino acids long. V was pared by 0 bases and J by 7 bases, with 10 bases between. The CDR3 region is CASSLSGGLNSPLHF. Here the CDR3 DNA reads TGTGCCAGCAGTTTATCGGGGGGGCTCAATTCACCCCTCCACTTT.

The J gene is TRBJ2-2, the V gene TRBV4-3; no reliable D call. The CDR3 contains 13 residues. Trimming cost V 2 bases and J 7 bases, with 8 bases left between them. In germline, CDR1 is LGHNA, CDR2 YSLEER. As DNA, the CDR3 is TGCGCCAGCAGCCAATCCCAGCGCGGGGAGCTGTTTTTT. It specifies CASSQSQRGELFF.

This CDR3 reads CASSSPFAVEAFF. For the CDR3, the DNA is TGTGCCAGCAGCTCACCTTTCGCGGTGGAAGCTTTCTTT. V and J are TRBV11-2 and TRBJ1-1, with D uncertain. The germline V and J ends were trimmed by 4 bases and 8 bases, with 14 bases remaining between them. CDR1 is SGHAT and CDR2 is FQNNGV in the germline V gene. CDR3 length equals 13 residues.

The V gene is TRBV5-6, the J gene TRBJ2-1, with D perhaps TRBD2 (6 bases). V was trimmed by 2 bases and J by 4 bases, leaving 10 bases between them. This CDR3 spans 14 amino acids. Per the germline V gene, CDR1 is SGHDT and CDR2 is YYEEEE. CDR3 loop: CASSFGGTYNEQFF. DNA for the CDR3: TGTGCCAGCAGCTTCGGCGGGACGTACAATGAGCAGTTCTTC.

V is TRBV19 and J is TRBJ2-7; D gene unclear. The CDR3 is made up of 13 amino acids. V lost 3 bases to trimming and J lost 2 bases, with 8 bases between them. The germline gives CDR1 LNHDA, CDR2 SQIVND (reference sequence). CDR3 in DNA: TGTGCCAGTAGTATTGGCAGGACCTACGAGCAGTACTTC. This codes for CASSIGRTYEQYF.

The V call is TRBV4-3, the J call TRBJ2-7, with TRBD1 as a possible D gene (5 bases). V gave up 2 bases and J gave up 2 bases, with 7 bases separating them. The CDR3 has 13 residues. CDR1 is LGHNA, CDR2 YSLEER, per germline. As DNA, the CDR3 is TGCGCCAGCAGCCAACAGGACACCTACGAGCAGTACTTC. Translating gives CASSQQDTYEQYF.